The clone carrying this TCR beta chain showed up many times. As yet, its antigen is unknown. The data were taken from a study of T cells after yellow fever vaccination. Study-level results: Subsequent to the booster, the majority of primary-vaccination clones reappeared (roughly 95% CD4, 85% to 90% CD8). When the response was secondary, it was weaker but reached its peak faster, day 5 versus 15.

The CDR3 contains 14 residues. With V trimmed by 3 bases and J by 6 bases, 7 bases remained unmatched. The germline gives CDR1 MGHDK, CDR2 SYGVNS. Researchers made TCR cDNA using 5'RACE template switching, and this step added a universal primer site and UMIs. MiXCR, applied by TCRdb to the 5' RACE reads, yields one record per CDR3 protein. Among about 69,000 distinct CDR3 sequences listed, 4.5% to 7.5% were seen once. This TCR was sampled from a man in his late teens or twenties who received the YFV17D yellow fever vaccine. The starting material was CD4+ T cells sorted from PBMCs, obtained about 2 weeks after the first yellow fever vaccination. This sequence joins TRBV25-1 and TRBJ1-2, with 7 bases matching TRBD1. In DNA, the CDR3 is TGTGCCAGCAGTGAGGGAGACAGGGACCATGGCTACACCTTC. Its protein product is CASSEGDRDHGYTF.